A selection of T cell receptor beta chains follows, all from one sample in a study of immune characterization of retroperitoneal liposarcoma. TCRdb redid the calling of the PCR reads with MiXCR, one entry per CDR3 protein. The sample shows roughly 2,400 distinct CDR3 sequences, around 50% of them seen only once. Sample: tumor tissue. Receptors were obtained from a female donor with retroperitoneal liposarcoma. Each CDR3 is given with its conserved first and last residue. D genes are given only for firm matches. Rows may omit the clone size; those that give it use once, few, many or a size class.

d_call: -; j_call: TRBJ1-1; v_call: TRBV6-1; clone_size: -; cdr3_nt: TGTGCCAGCAGTCCCCAGGCGGGGAGCCCGAAGAAAGCTTTCTTT; cdr3_aa: CASSPQAGSPKKAFF
d_call: -; j_call: TRBJ2-5; v_call: TRBV6-8; clone_size: -; cdr3_nt: TGTGCCAGCAGAAGCGGACAGTTAGAGACCCAGTACTTC; cdr3_aa: CASRSGQLETQYF
d_call: -; j_call: TRBJ2-5; v_call: TRBV4-1; clone_size: -; cdr3_nt: TGCGCCAGCAGCCAAGAAATTACAGGGTCCGCCGAAGAGACCCAGTACTTC; cdr3_aa: CASSQEITGSAEETQYF
d_call: TRBD2; j_call: TRBJ2-1; v_call: TRBV6-1; clone_size: -; cdr3_nt: TGTGCCAGCAGTGAATTTAGCGGGGGCTACAATGAGCAGTTCTTC; cdr3_aa: CASSEFSGGYNEQFF
d_call: TRBD2; j_call: TRBJ2-7; v_call: TRBV6-1; clone_size: few; cdr3_nt: TGTGCCAGTCGGGGACTAGCGGTTGGGGGATCCTACGAGCAGTACTTC; cdr3_aa: CASRGLAVGGSYEQYF
d_call: -; j_call: TRBJ2-2; v_call: TRBV6-6; clone_size: medium-sized; cdr3_nt: TGTGCCAGCAGTTACTCGAGGGACACCGGGGAGCTGTTTTTT; cdr3_aa: CASSYSRDTGELFF
d_call: -; j_call: TRBJ1-1; v_call: TRBV6-6; clone_size: -; cdr3_nt: TGTGCCAGCAGTAGACAGGAGAACACTGAAGCTTTCTTT; cdr3_aa: CASSRQENTEAFF
d_call: -; j_call: TRBJ2-1; v_call: TRBV7-2; clone_size: -; cdr3_nt: TGTGCCAGCAGCCCTTTGTATGGGGCCTACAATGAGCAGTTCTTC; cdr3_aa: CASSPLYGAYNEQFF
d_call: TRBD1; j_call: TRBJ2-1; v_call: TRBV6-1; clone_size: -; cdr3_nt: TGTGCCAGCAGTGAAAGCGTGGACAGGGGGTGGTTCGAGCAGTTCTTC; cdr3_aa: CASSESVDRGWFEQFF
d_call: TRBD2; j_call: TRBJ2-3; v_call: TRBV6-1; clone_size: few; cdr3_nt: TGTGCCAGCACTTCCGGGACTAGCAGGGCAGATACGCAGTATTTT; cdr3_aa: CASTSGTSRADTQYF
d_call: -; j_call: TRBJ2-4; v_call: TRBV6-1; clone_size: -; cdr3_nt: TGTGCCAGCAGGGGGTTTGACATTTTAGCCAAAAACATTCAGTACTTC; cdr3_aa: CASRGFDILAKNIQYF
d_call: TRBD1; j_call: TRBJ2-3; v_call: TRBV7-2; clone_size: -; cdr3_nt: TGTGCCAGCAGCCCCGGGACAGGGGGGGAAGATACGCAGTATTTT; cdr3_aa: CASSPGTGGEDTQYF
d_call: -; j_call: TRBJ2-1; v_call: TRBV7-6; clone_size: medium-sized; cdr3_nt: TGTGCCAGCAGCTTAGAGTTAGCTTCAGCCTACAATGAGCAGTTCTTC; cdr3_aa: CASSLELASAYNEQFF
d_call: -; j_call: TRBJ2-7; v_call: TRBV14; clone_size: -; cdr3_nt: TGTGCCAGCAGCGATCAAGGTGGAGGACGCTCCTACGAGCAGTACTTC; cdr3_aa: CASSDQGGGRSYEQYF
d_call: TRBD1; j_call: TRBJ1-5; v_call: TRBV12-3/TRBV12-4; clone_size: -; cdr3_nt: TGTGCCAGCAGTTTTTCCGGGGACAGGGGGAATCAGCCCCAGCATTTT; cdr3_aa: CASSFSGDRGNQPQHF
d_call: -; j_call: TRBJ2-2; v_call: TRBV6-4; clone_size: medium-sized; cdr3_nt: TGTGCCAGCAGCCTTACCGGGGGCGGGGAGCTGTTTTTT; cdr3_aa: CASSLTGGGELFF
d_call: TRBD2; j_call: TRBJ2-5; v_call: TRBV6-8; clone_size: -; cdr3_nt: TGTGCCAGCAGTGTCTCCGGGACTAGCGGGAGTCCGTCCTACAATGAGCAGTACTTC; cdr3_aa: CASSVSGTSGSPSYNEQYF
d_call: -; j_call: TRBJ2-5; v_call: TRBV6-8; clone_size: -; cdr3_nt: TGTGCCAGCAGTTACTCAGAAGGCGAGGGAGAAGAGACCCAGTACTTC; cdr3_aa: CASSYSEGEGEETQYF